Shown below are 13 T cell receptor beta chains from a single sample sequenced in a study of Ad26.COV2.S vaccination and SARS-CoV-2 variants. The treatment denotes: 15 to 20 received Ad26.COV2.S at low or high dose, single or two shots; five or six received placebo; per-sample allocation not given. Samples were taken on day 63 after the first vaccine or placebo injection. Produced via immunoSEQ multiplex PCR; TCRdb's table is partial and in-frame only. The table has some 290,000 clones, 85% to 90% seen once; the top ten hold 1.9%. Sequenced material: peripheral blood, taken in a trial of Ad26.COV2.S vaccine versus placebo. Every receptor here comes from a person between 18 and 65 years old who received the Ad26.COV2.S COVID-19 vaccine or a placebo.

The V call is TRBV5-6, the J call TRBJ1-1; D is perhaps TRBD1 (5 bases). Trimming stripped 0 bases from V and 2 bases from J, with 14 bases between. The CDR3 contains 16 residues. Germline loops: CDR1 SGHDT, CDR2 YYEEEE. CDR3 bases: TGTGCCAGCAGCTTGGCGCCAGGGAGGAGTAACACTGAAGCTTTCTTT. It translates to CASSLAPGRSNTEAFF.

V is TRBV5-8 and J is TRBJ2-7; unclear D gene. CDR1 and CDR2 from the germline V gene are SGHTS and YDEGEE. V gave up 1 base and J gave up 6 bases, with 8 bases separating them. This CDR3 comprises 12 residues. The CDR3 spells CASSLSGFEQYF. CDR3 in DNA: TGTGCCAGCAGCTTGTCCGGGTTCGAGCAGTACTTC.

V gene TRBV7-9 combines with J gene TRBJ1-2; D perhaps matches TRBD1 (5 bases). This CDR3 is 15 amino acids long. V lost 5 bases and J lost 3, with 16 bases in between. In germline, CDR1 is SEHNR, CDR2 FQNEAQ (reference sequence). CDR3 in DNA: TGTGCCAGCAGCCCCTGGGACGGCTTAGACTATGGCTACACCTTC. Translation: CASSPWDGLDYGYTF.

This chain links TRBV4-2 with TRBJ1-1; 10 bases line up with TRBD1. After removal of 3 bases from V and 1 base from J, the junction contained 5 bases not matched to a gene. This CDR3 region has 16 residues. Germline loops: CDR1 LGHNA, CDR2 YNFKEQ. The DNA for the CDR3 is TGTGCCAGCAGCCAGGTGGACAGGGGGGCGAACACTGAAGCTTTCTTT. Its translation: CASSQVDRGANTEAFF.

This chain connects TRBV7-2 to TRBJ2-2; D is possibly TRBD1 (6 bases). V lost 4 bases, J lost 8 bases, and 14 bases lay in between. CDR3 length equals 14 residues. Germline lookup yields CDR1 SGHTA and CDR2 FQGNSA. The CDR3 region has the DNA TGTGCCAGCAGCTCACAGGGCTTCAGGGGGGAGCTGTTTTTT. Encoded protein: CASSSQGFRGELFF.

The chain combines TRBV12-3 or TRBV12-4 with TRBJ1-4, with D possibly matching TRBD1 (6 bases). This CDR3 has 13 amino acids. Trimming took off 8 bases at V and 6 bases at J, with 13 bases between the two ends. The CDR3 reads CASESRGHEKLFF. CDR3 nucleotide sequence: TGTGCCAGCGAGAGCAGGGGACATGAAAAACTGTTTTTT.

The J gene is TRBJ2-7, the V gene TRBV5-1; D possibly corresponds to TRBD2 (5 bases). From germline, CDR1 is SGHRS and CDR2 YFSETQ. CDR3 size: 15 residues. V dropped 1 base and J dropped 0 bases, with 11 bases sitting between them. CDR3 residues: CASSLWAGSSYEQYF. The CDR3 bases are TGCGCCAGCAGCTTGTGGGCGGGCAGCTCCTACGAGCAGTACTTC.

The chain employs TRBV19 and TRBJ1-5; unclear D gene. The CDR3 has 15 residues. CDR1 and CDR2 (germline): LNHDA, SQIVND (reference sequence). V lost 2 bases and J 5 bases, leaving 13 bases between the germline ends. The CDR3, as DNA: TGTGCCAGTAGTATAAGGGCCACGACCTATCAGCCCCAGCATTTT. Translated: CASSIRATTYQPQHF. Full variable domain (outside the CDR3, taken from reference TRBV19 and TRBJ1-5): DGGITQSPKYLFRKEGQNVTLSCEQNLNHDAMYWYRQDPGQGLRLIYYSQIVNDFQKGDIAEGYSVSREKKESFPLTVTSAQKNPTAFYLCASSIRATTYQPQHFGDGTRLSIL.

The chain has TRBV18 and TRBJ2-3; D gene uncertain. CDR1 is KGHSH, CDR2 LQKENI, per germline. The V end was cut by 4 bases, the J end by 5 bases, with 16 bases between. This CDR3 is 15 amino acids long. CDR3 protein: CASSRGNLGGDTQYF. CDR3 bases: TGTGCCAGCTCACGTGGGAATTTGGGTGGAGATACGCAGTATTTT.

The CDR3: CASSSDRGSSYNSPLHF. The CDR3 DNA is TGTGCCAGCAGCTCCGACAGGGGTAGCTCCTATAATTCACCCCTCCACTTT. This chain links TRBV7-2 with TRBJ1-6; 8 bases match TRBD1. Germline loops: CDR1 SGHTA, CDR2 FQGNSA. The CDR3 runs 17 residues. Losses at the gene ends were 4 bases for V and 0 bases for J; bases not matched to a gene: 5.

This chain joins TRBV12-2 and TRBJ1-6; the table assigns TRBD1, which was not confirmed against the DNA. TRBV12-2 counts as a pseudogene. CDR3 size: 13 residues. The CDR3 DNA reads TGTGCAAGTCGCTCAACAGGGGGGTCACCCCTCCACTTT. Protein product: CASRSTGGSPLHF.

The J gene is TRBJ1-2, the V gene TRBV3-1 (or the pseudogene TRBV3-2), with TRBD1 as a possible D gene (5 bases). This CDR3 has 13 residues. Trimming pared 3 bases from V and 8 bases from J, leaving 13 bases between. From germline, CDR1 is LGHDT and CDR2 YNNKEL (reference sequence). The CDR3, as DNA: TGTGCCAGCAGCCATGGGGGACCCCGGGGCTACACCTTC. Translating it yields CASSHGGPRGYTF.

This chain links TRBV29-1 with TRBJ1-4, with D perhaps TRBD1 (5 bases). The V end was cut by 2 bases, the J end by 7 bases, with 11 bases between. The CDR3 extends over 13 amino acids. Germline CDR1 is SQVTM and CDR2 is ANQGSEA. CDR3 in DNA: TGCAGCGTTGAAATCAGCGGGGGTGAAAAACTGTTTTTT. It yields the protein CSVEISGGEKLFF.